This passage covers 17 T cell receptor beta chains from one sample sequenced in a study of blood T cell repertoires in COVID-19. Clones were sequenced by immunoSEQ multiplex PCR, and TCRdb holds only the in-frame ones, with some missing. The table has 230,000 or so clones, 75% to 90% seen once; the top ten hold 4.6%. The sequenced material came from peripheral blood. Source of these receptors: a woman between 35 and 50 years old who had recovered from COVID-19.

The J gene is TRBJ1-4, the V gene TRBV6-5; no definite D call. V shed 4 bases and J shed 6 bases, with 9 bases lying between them. Germline V gives CDR1 MNHEY, CDR2 SVGAGI. This CDR3 has 13 amino acids. The CDR3 DNA reads as TGTGCCAGCAGTTCCCGGGAGTATGAAAAACTGTTTTTT. Translating it yields CASSSREYEKLFF.

The V and J genes are TRBV28 and TRBJ1-1; TRBD1 aligns across 8 bases. With 6 bases clipped from V and 2 bases from J, the junction kept 8 bases outside the gene matches. The CDR3 consists of 15 residues. CDR1 MDHEN and CDR2 SYDVKM come from the germline V gene. The CDR3 region is CASSPIGQGNTEAFF. In DNA, the CDR3 is TGTGCCAGCAGCCCGATCGGACAGGGTAACACTGAAGCTTTCTTT.

The rearrangement joins TRBV5-4 to TRBJ1-2, with D possibly TRBD1 on 5 matching bases. There are 14 residues in the CDR3. The germline gives CDR1 SGHNT, CDR2 YYREEE (reference sequence). Trimming shortened V by 4 bases and J by 2 bases, and 12 bases separated the two germline ends. The DNA for the CDR3 is TGTGCCAGCAGCCCTGGCGGGGCGAACTATGGCTACACCTTC. Its translation: CASSPGGANYGYTF.

The chain couples TRBV7-3 to TRBJ2-5; TRBD2 matches at 15 bases. This CDR3 contains 14 residues. Per the germline V gene, CDR1 is SGHTA and CDR2 is FQGTGA. V lost 5 bases to trimming and J lost 8 bases; unmatched junction nucleotides: 3. CDR3 bases: TGTGCCAGCAGCCCGGGACTAGCGGGGGGAACCCAGTACTTC. Translating gives CASSPGLAGGTQYF.

This clone showed up just once. This chain links TRBV10-2 with TRBJ1-1; 8 bases align to TRBD1. J gave up 5 bases and V 3 bases, and 5 bases lay outside the gene matches. CDR1 is WSHSY, CDR2 SAAADI, per germline. The CDR3 has 14 residues. CDR3 residues: CASSEAGGLTEAFF. The CDR3 bases are TGCGCCAGCAGTGAAGCAGGGGGCCTTACTGAAGCTTTCTTT.

This rearrangement joins TRBV11-2 to TRBJ2-1; 7 bases align to TRBD2. V gave up 0 bases and J gave up 4 bases; unmatched junction bases: 6. Per germline, CDR1 SGHAT and CDR2 FQNNGV. CDR3 size: 16 residues. The CDR3 here is CASSLDVGGSYNEQFF. In DNA form, the CDR3 reads TGTGCCAGCAGCTTAGATGTGGGAGGGTCTTACAATGAGCAGTTCTTC.

This chain links TRBV28 with TRBJ2-3; 13 bases map to TRBD2. This CDR3 spans 18 amino acids. After removal of 6 bases from V and 6 bases from J, the junction contained 15 bases not matched to a gene. Germline V gene sequence: CDR1 MDHEN, CDR2 SYDVKM. CDR3 amino acids: CASSTPSGLAGVGDTQYF. The CDR3 DNA reads TGTGCCAGCAGCACTCCTTCAGGACTAGCGGGGGTTGGGGATACGCAGTATTTT.

The chain carries TRBV28 and TRBJ1-6; maybe TRBD1 (5 bases). The germline gives CDR1 MDHEN, CDR2 SYDVKM. Deletions cut 7 bases from V and 13 bases from J, with 26 bases between. The CDR3 spans 16 residues. CDR3 in DNA: TGTGCCAGCAACGGACTACCCCGGGACGTCGTGAGGCCCCTCCACTTT. Amino acids: CASNGLPRDVVRPLHF.

The chain recombines TRBV5-1 with TRBJ1-1; D might be TRBD1 (6 bases). V lost 1 base and J 5 bases, leaving 15 bases between the germline ends. Looked up from germline, CDR1 is SGHRS and CDR2 is YFSETQ. The length of the CDR3 is 15 residues. CDR3 loop: CASSLYSGETTEAFF. DNA for the CDR3: TGCGCCAGCAGCTTGTATTCAGGGGAAACAACTGAAGCTTTCTTT.

This clone was detected once. V is TRBV11-2 and J is TRBJ2-5; the match to TRBD2 covers 7 bases. V shed 4 bases, J shed 0 bases, and the junction held 5 bases outside the gene matches. Germline CDR1 is SGHAT and CDR2 is FQNNGV. The CDR3 length is 15 residues. CDR3 in DNA: TGTGCCAGCAGCTGGGGGGGGACGAACCAAGAGACCCAGTACTTC. It yields the protein CASSWGGTNQETQYF.

The rearrangement uses TRBV30 and TRBJ2-7; D may be TRBD1 (8 bases). In germline, CDR1 is GTSNPN, CDR2 SVGIG (reference sequence). The V end was cut by 2 bases, the J end by 6 bases, with 14 bases between. The length of the CDR3 is 13 residues. The DNA for the CDR3 is TGTGCCTGGAGTACGACAGGGGAGGGCGAGCAGTACGTC. Amino acid sequence: CAWSTTGEGEQYV.

This clone was detected only once. The chain links TRBV19 to TRBJ2-2; D is possibly TRBD2 (7 bases). Germline V gives CDR1 LNHDA, CDR2 SQIVND (reference sequence). The CDR3 is 16 residues long. Trimming left V 4 bases short and J 1 base short, with 13 bases between. CDR3 amino acids: CASSTEGGRNTGELFF. In nucleotides, the CDR3 is TGTGCCAGTAGTACCGAGGGGGGGAGGAACACCGGGGAGCTGTTTTTT. The variable domain in full, with the rest retrieved from reference TRBV19 and TRBJ2-2, is DGGITQSPKYLFRKEGQNVTLSCEQNLNHDAMYWYRQDPGQGLRLIYYSQIVNDFQKGDIAEGYSVSREKKESFPLTVTSAQKNPTAFYLCASSTEGGRNTGELFFGEGSRLTVL.

This sequence joins TRBV23-1 and TRBJ1-1, with 10 bases identical to TRBD1. TRBV23-1 is identified as an open reading frame with a role that is uncertain. The CDR3 length is 15 residues. In DNA, the CDR3 is TGCGCTCACTGCCCGGGACAGGGGATTAAAATTGAAGCTTTCTTT. It codes for CAHCPGQGIKIEAFF.

The chain couples TRBV29-1 to TRBJ1-1; TRBD1 agrees at 7 bases. Germline loops: CDR1 SQVTM, CDR2 ANQGSEA. This CDR3 has 12 amino acids. V lost 4 bases and J lost 11; bases outside the gene matches: 10. The CDR3 protein is CSVAGVRTGAFF. As DNA, the CDR3 is TGCAGCGTTGCGGGGGTCAGGACAGGTGCTTTCTTT.

As DNA, the CDR3 is TGTGCCAGCTCACCGGGGAACGGAGGGTCCTACGAGCAGTACGTC. Amino acid sequence: CASSPGNGGSYEQYV. The V and J genes are TRBV18 and TRBJ2-7, with D maybe TRBD2 (6 bases). The CDR3 sequence is 15 residues long. Looked up from germline, CDR1 is KGHSH and CDR2 is LQKENI. Trimming took 3 bases from V and 1 from J, leaving 13 bases between them.

The J gene is TRBJ2-7, the V gene TRBV6-5, with TRBD1 matching over 9 bases. The germline CDR1 and CDR2 sequences are MNHEY and SVGAGI. The CDR3 consists of 14 residues. V shed 7 bases, J shed 6 bases, and the junction held 10 bases outside the gene matches. The CDR3 DNA follows: TGTGCCAGCATCCTACAGGGGGCAAAGGGCGAGCAGTACTTC. Amino acids: CASILQGAKGEQYF.

The V gene is TRBV11-3, the J gene TRBJ2-3; 8 nucleotides align to TRBD2. Germline V lookup: CDR1 SGHNT, CDR2 YENEEA. There are 15 residues in the CDR3. V gave up 1 base and J gave up 0 bases; unmatched junction bases: 0. The CDR3 nucleotides read TGTGCCAGCAGCTTAGCGGGAGGGAGCACAGATACGCAGTATTTT. The encoded protein is CASSLAGGSTDTQYF.